What follows are 14 T cell receptor beta chains derived from one specimen sequenced in a study of T cell repertoires in cytomegalovirus infection. No antigen is known for these receptors. TCRdb reanalysed the reads using MiXCR and keeps one entry per CDR3 protein. The sample comprises 100,000 to 150,000 distinct CDR3 sequences, 20% to 30% of which are singletons, and 34% rests with the top ten. Material for sequencing was PBMCs, sequenced either directly or after in vitro stimulation (not recorded which). Source of these receptors: a human donor in good health (CMV status not recorded). Some clones in this sample may be carry-over from other donors' samples.

This clonotype was seen at least ten times. For the CDR3, the DNA is TGTGCCAGCAGGCGTTTGGCGGGAGTAACAGATACGCAGTATTTT. Translated, it gives CASRRLAGVTDTQYF. This rearrangement joins TRBV7-8 to TRBJ2-3, with TRBD2 matching over 7 bases. The CDR3 is 15 residues long. The V segment lost 6 bases and the J segment 3 bases; nucleotides outside the gene matches: 9. Germline V gene sequence: CDR1 SGHVS, CDR2 FQNEAQ.

This clonotype has more than one count but fewer than ten. The CDR3 loop is CASSHWADSYEQYF. CDR3 coding DNA: TGTGCCAGCAGCCATTGGGCAGATTCCTACGAGCAGTACTTC. This chain connects TRBV5-6 to TRBJ2-7; D is unclear. The CDR3 length is 14 residues. Trimming stripped 4 bases from V and 1 base from J, with 12 bases between. CDR1 is SGHDT, CDR2 YYEEEE, per germline.

The DNA for the CDR3 is TGTGCCAGCAGTGAATACAGCAGGGGAGACATTCAGTACTTC. Amino acids: CASSEYSRGDIQYF. V gene TRBV6-1 combines with J gene TRBJ2-4; D is perhaps TRBD1 (6 bases). Trimming removed 2 bases from V and 8 bases from J, with 13 bases in between. Germline V gives CDR1 MNHNS, CDR2 SASEGT. This CDR3 spans 14 amino acids.

This clonotype was recorded many times. The V call is TRBV4-2, the J call TRBJ2-1; D remains unclear. The CDR3 sequence is 14 residues long. V shed 1 base and J shed 7 bases, with 11 bases lying between them. CDR1 is LGHNA and CDR2 is YNFKEQ in the germline V gene. The CDR3 protein is CASSQGQVGNEQFF. The CDR3, as DNA: TGTGCCAGCAGCCAAGGGCAGGTGGGGAATGAGCAGTTCTTC.

This clonotype was found once. The V gene is TRBV6-2 or TRBV6-3, the J gene TRBJ2-3; D is perhaps TRBD1 (6 bases). From germline, CDR1 is MNHEY and CDR2 SVGEGT. This CDR3 comprises 13 residues. Trimming shortened V by 6 bases and J by 0 bases, and 7 bases separated the two germline ends. The chain's CDR3 is CASRGASTDTQYF. CDR3 bases: TGTGCCAGCAGGGGGGCTAGCACAGATACGCAGTATTTT.

At least ten counts were recorded for this clonotype. CDR3 DNA sequence: TGTGCCAGCAGCGGAAAAGGACGGGAGAGGTACAATGAGCAGTTCTTC. It translates to CASSGKGRERYNEQFF. V is TRBV6-6 and J is TRBJ2-1, with a possible D match to TRBD2 (6 bases). V was shortened by 6 bases and J by 4 bases, with 19 bases between the two germline ends. CDR3 size: 16 residues. The germline CDR1 and CDR2 sequences are MNHNY and SVGAGI (reference sequence).

This clonotype occurred a few times. This chain connects TRBV12-3 or TRBV12-4 to TRBJ2-3, with 9 bases lining up with TRBD2. J was trimmed by 2 bases and V by 6 bases; bases with no gene match: 6. The length of the CDR3 is 15 residues. The chain's CDR3 is CASRLAGTFTDTQYF. The CDR3 DNA follows: TGTGCCAGCAGACTAGCGGGCACTTTCACAGATACGCAGTATTTT.

The chain has TRBV6-1 and TRBJ2-3; maybe TRBD1 (5 bases). Germline CDR1 MNHNS, CDR2 SASEGT. The CDR3 extends over 15 amino acids. The ends were cut back, 4 bases at V and 2 bases at J, with 13 bases in the middle. For the CDR3, the DNA is TGTGCCAGCAGTGTTTGGGGCTCAAACACAGATACGCAGTATTTT. Its translation is CASSVWGSNTDTQYF.

The chain has TRBV6-5 and TRBJ1-3; D not certain. Germline V gives CDR1 MNHEY, CDR2 SVGAGI. The V gene lost 2 bases and the J gene lost 1 base, with 9 bases spanning the gap. There are 15 residues in the CDR3. This CDR3 is CASSYDSLSGNTIYF. DNA of the CDR3: TGTGCCAGCAGTTACGACTCTCTATCTGGAAACACCATATATTTT.

At least ten counts were recorded for this clonotype. The chain is built from TRBV6-2 or TRBV6-3 and TRBJ1-1; no clear D. Germline V lookup: CDR1 MNHEY, CDR2 SVGEGT. The CDR3 is 15 amino acids. V was pared by 2 bases and J by 3 bases, with 13 bases between. CDR3 coding DNA: TGTGCCAGCAGTTACCGGCAAGGCGGAGACACTGAAGCTTTCTTT. Encoded protein: CASSYRQGGDTEAFF.

This clonotype occurred a few times. The chain combines TRBV7-3 with TRBJ2-3; the D gene is possibly TRBD1 (5 bases). Trimming removed 5 bases at V and 1 base at J, with 13 bases between. The CDR3 is 15 amino acids. CDR1 and CDR2 from the germline V gene are SGHTA and FQGTGA. Written as DNA, the CDR3 is TGTGCCAGCAGCCCCCAGGGCTCAGGCACAGATACGCAGTATTTT. Translating it yields CASSPQGSGTDTQYF.

This rearrangement joins TRBV19 to TRBJ1-3, with TRBD1 matching 8 bases. This CDR3 region has 14 residues. The germline CDR1 and CDR2 sequences are LNHDA and SQIVND (reference sequence). V shed 6 bases and J 4 bases; nucleotides not matched to a gene: 5. CDR3: CASSETGVGNTIYF. CDR3 nucleotides: TGTGCCAGTAGCGAGACAGGGGTCGGAAACACCATATATTTT. Using reference TRBV19 and TRBJ1-3 for the parts outside the CDR3, the full variable domain is DGGITQSPKYLFRKEGQNVTLSCEQNLNHDAMYWYRQDPGQGLRLIYYSQIVNDFQKGDIAEGYSVSREKKESFPLTVTSAQKNPTAFYLCASSETGVGNTIYFGEGSWLTVV.

The chain is built from TRBV12-3 or TRBV12-4 and TRBJ1-1, with D unclear. The CDR3 has 12 amino acids. Trimming pared 7 bases from V and 2 bases from J, leaving 8 bases between. The CDR3 here is CASNLGNTEAFF. The CDR3 nucleotides read TGTGCCAGCAACTTGGGCAACACTGAAGCTTTCTTT.

In this sample, this clonotype turned up once. This chain uses TRBV6-5 with TRBJ2-3; D gene unclear. The germline V gene has CDR1 MNHEY and CDR2 SVGAGI. Trimming cost V 5 bases and J 0 bases, with 15 bases left between them. This CDR3 region has 16 residues. The CDR3 spells CASSPSWSLSTDTQYF. In DNA form, the CDR3 reads TGTGCCAGCAGTCCCTCCTGGTCTCTAAGCACAGATACGCAGTATTTT.